Following are 6 T cell receptor beta chains from one sample sequenced in a study of blood T cell repertoires in COVID-19. Data came from immunoSEQ multiplex PCR; TCRdb stores just in-frame clones and leaves some out. The table records 110,000 to 150,000 clones, 65% to 85% of them present only once. The sample was peripheral blood. The receptors were gathered from a man in his fifties or sixties with active or convalescent COVID-19.

Only a few counts were recorded for this clone. This chain joins TRBV7-6 and TRBJ2-1; TRBD2 matches at 11 bases. The J segment lost 7 bases and the V segment lost 1 base, leaving 3 bases of the junction unmatched. In germline, CDR1 is SGHVS, CDR2 FNYEAQ. The CDR3 spans 15 residues. The CDR3 spells CASSLELAGVNEQFF. CDR3 sequence (DNA): TGTGCCAGCAGCTTAGAACTAGCGGGAGTGAATGAGCAGTTCTTC.

The gene calls are TRBV27 and TRBJ2-6, with 9 bases fitting TRBD2. Germline V gene data show CDR1 as MNHEY and CDR2 as SMNVEV (reference sequence). The CDR3 is made up of 18 amino acids. The junction had 6 bases not matched to a gene; V was cut back by 3 bases and J by 0 bases. CDR3 amino acids: CASSFLTSGFSGANVLTF. The CDR3 bases are TGTGCCAGCAGTTTCCTGACTAGCGGATTCTCTGGGGCCAACGTCCTGACTTTC.

The rearrangement links TRBV7-8 to TRBJ2-7, with TRBD2 matching over 7 bases. Per the germline V gene, CDR1 is SGHVS and CDR2 is FQNEAQ. Trimming removed 6 bases from V and 0 bases from J; junction bases left unmatched: 8. This CDR3 comprises 15 residues. CDR3 DNA: TGTGCCAGCAGGCTCGGGAGGACCCTCTCCTACGAGCAGTACTTC. It specifies CASRLGRTLSYEQYF.

Only one count was recorded for this clone. The gene calls are TRBV7-2 and TRBJ2-7; the D is unclear. Germline V gene sequence: CDR1 SGHTA, CDR2 FQGNSA. This CDR3 contains 15 residues. V was shortened by 4 bases and J by 6 bases, with 19 bases between the two germline ends. The CDR3, as DNA: TGTGCCAGCAGCTCAAGCCACCCCCTTTCCGGCGAGCAGTACTTC. Protein product: CASSSSHPLSGEQYF.

The chain couples TRBV27 to TRBJ2-1; D gene uncertain. Trimming removed 1 base at V and 5 bases at J, with 9 bases between. Germline V CDR1 and CDR2: MNHEY, SMNVEV (reference sequence). This CDR3 is 14 amino acids long. In nucleotides, the CDR3 is TGTGCCAGCAGTTTATTTTGGCACAACAATGAGCAGTTCTTC. The encoded protein is CASSLFWHNNEQFF.

CDR3: CAWSEDTSSYEQYF. Written as DNA, the CDR3 is TGTGCCTGGAGTGAAGACACTAGCTCCTACGAGCAGTACTTC. The chain employs TRBV30 and TRBJ2-7; tentatively, D is TRBD2 (5 bases). This CDR3 is built from 14 residues. The V gene's germline CDR1 is GTSNPN and CDR2 SVGIG (reference sequence). V lost 1 base to trimming and J lost 0 bases, with 10 bases between them.